This T cell receptor beta chain emerged from a study of blood T cell repertoires in COVID-19 (dated by TCRdb to about 2020). At the level of the whole study: Samples from collaborators originated in the United States, Italy and Spain and spanned both the acute and convalescent phases of COVID-19. The prospective study material was composed of cDNA or gDNA derived from T cells, B-cell-depleted T cells, or PBMCs. Subjects who had been exposed to COVID-19, were actively infected with it, or had recovered from it provided the deeply sampled blood TCRbeta repertoires that made up the dataset. The repertoires were released in a freely available public database meant as a resource for research on the immune response to SARS-CoV-2. The samples were drawn from two sources: the first 160 participants of the ongoing ImmuneRACE study, and 950 to 1,500 subjects contributed by 6 global collaborators. Nearly every sample came with metadata listing a de-identified subject ID, COVID-19 status, age in years and sex. Where available, HLA class I and class II types were obtained from metadata supplied by the sample provider rather than from assay-based typing. Beyond this particular receptor, the publication reports: Clinical and demographic metadata were provided uncurated, with the amount varying by source and participant.

TCRbeta CDR3 regions were amplified from genomic DNA by means of the immunoSEQ Assay, a bias-controlled multiplex PCR. Turning to the authors' computational methods: Nucleated cell counts per sample were estimated from amplification of reference gene primers within the assay. Sequence reads were collapsed and filtered to measure the absolute abundance of every unique TCRbeta CDR3 rearrangement. For each sample, productive Simpson clonality was calculated by taking the square root of Simpson's diversity index across productive rearrangements. In its TCRdb copy, this immuneACCESS table keeps in-frame sequences only and misses some clones. Where compared with another copy, unresolved V genes explain less than half of these, and the others have no known cause. V and J calls plus clone size are reproduced from that table; the DNA served to infer D and trimming. The sample yields around 330,000 clones; 85% were counted once. The ten biggest clones cover approximately 1.9% of the sample.

Only a few counts were recorded for this clone. The clone's antigen remains unknown. The input lacks base qualities; no much larger clone sits a single base away. V loses 4 bases, J loses 0 bases, and the germline ends lie 12 bases apart. Spanning cysteine to phenylalanine, the CDR3 consists of 16 amino acids. Here the CDR3 DNA is all that survives: 48 bases in frame from base 1. Based on the germline V gene (reference sequence), the CDR1 and CDR2 sequences are SEHNR and FQNEAQ. In the prospective study, participants were about 18 to 100 years old, resided in under 30 geographic areas of the United States, and were enrolled through a virtual design. To assign participants to cohorts, the prospective study relied on clinical history that participants themselves reported in a screening survey and a study questionnaire. A participant counted as exposed if, within 2 weeks of entering the study, that participant had been in contact with someone who had a PCR-confirmed or clinician-diagnosed COVID-19 case. In the prospective study, mobile phlebotomists collected whole blood, serum and a nasopharyngeal or oropharyngeal swab from each participant. Participants in the prospective study had the option to provide additional blood draws and questionnaires over a roughly two-month period. Before DNA extraction, blood samples from the prospective study were shipped at room temperature or frozen.

Sequences were obtained from PBMCs or T cells enriched from blood (not recorded which). The source of this sequence is a woman in her twenties or thirties who had been exposed to COVID-19. The rearranged chain carries TRBV7-9 and TRBJ1-4; the D gene is not confidently resolved. The CDR3 sequence is CASSSKTSATNEKLFF. The nucleotides are TGTGCCAGCAGCTCCAAAACAAGTGCAACTAATGAAAAACTGTTTTTT. Reference TRBV7-9 and TRBJ1-4 proteins supply the regions before and after the CDR3; the full variable domain is: DTGVSQNPRHKITKRGQNVTFRCDPISEHNRLYWYRQTLGQGPEFLTYFQNEAQLEKSRLLSDRFSAERPKGSFSTLEIQRTEQGDSAMYLCASSSKTSATNEKLFFGSGTQLSVL.